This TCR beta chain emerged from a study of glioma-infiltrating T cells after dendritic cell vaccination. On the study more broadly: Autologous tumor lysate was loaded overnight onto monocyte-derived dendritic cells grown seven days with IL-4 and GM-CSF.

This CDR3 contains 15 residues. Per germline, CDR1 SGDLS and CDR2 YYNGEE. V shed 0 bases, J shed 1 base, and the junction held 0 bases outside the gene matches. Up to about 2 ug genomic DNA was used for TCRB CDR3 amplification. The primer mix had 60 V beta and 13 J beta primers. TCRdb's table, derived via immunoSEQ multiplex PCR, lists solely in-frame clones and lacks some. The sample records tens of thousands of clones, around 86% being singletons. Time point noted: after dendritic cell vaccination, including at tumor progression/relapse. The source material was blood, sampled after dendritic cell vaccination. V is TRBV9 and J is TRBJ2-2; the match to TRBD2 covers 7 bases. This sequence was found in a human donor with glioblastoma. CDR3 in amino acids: CASSVAGGNTGELFF. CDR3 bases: TGTGCCAGCAGCGTAGCGGGGGGGAACACCGGGGAGCTGTTTTTT.